This T cell receptor (beta chain) appears in the sequencing data of a study of T-cell memory formation after mild COVID-19. Study overall: TCR clustering was largely donor specific.

TCRdb reprocessed the 5' RACE reads via MiXCR and lists one record per CDR3 protein. The table has hundreds of thousands of distinct CDR3 sequences, approximately 27% seen once. This CDR3 comprises 16 residues. Germline V gives CDR1 SGHRS, CDR2 YFSETQ. V was cut by 0 bases and J by 6 bases, with 18 bases left in between. In this sample, this clonotype turned up a few times. The target antigen is unknown. The study's findings and limits: Day 37-peaking second-wave clones had unconfirmed SARS-CoV-2 specificity. There was a balanced CD4/CD8 profile in clones contracting day 15 to 85, and later expanders leaned CD4+. That cross-reactive memory joined was suggested by some responding clones appearing in pre-infection memory.

The clonotype was recovered from an adult woman who had mild COVID-19 (a few samples of this study predate the infection). Cell type and time point are not known. The sample was PBMCs or a T cell subset sorted from them (not recorded which). The chain links TRBV5-1 to TRBJ1-2; D not resolved. CDR3 in amino acids: CASSLGSSWSVDGYTF. The CDR3 DNA sequence: TGCGCCAGCAGCTTGGGGAGTTCGTGGTCTGTCGATGGCTACACCTTC.